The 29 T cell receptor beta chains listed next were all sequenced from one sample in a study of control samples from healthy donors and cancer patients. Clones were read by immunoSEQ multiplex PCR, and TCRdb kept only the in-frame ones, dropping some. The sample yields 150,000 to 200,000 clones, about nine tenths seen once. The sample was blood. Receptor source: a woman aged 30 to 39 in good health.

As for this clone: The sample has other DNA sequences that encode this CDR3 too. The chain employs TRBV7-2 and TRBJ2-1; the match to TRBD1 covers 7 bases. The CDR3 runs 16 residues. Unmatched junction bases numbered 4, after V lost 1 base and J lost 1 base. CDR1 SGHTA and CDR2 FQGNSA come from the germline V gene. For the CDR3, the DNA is TGTGCCAGCAGCTTAGGACAGGGCCGTTCCTACAATGAGCAGTTCTTC. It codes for CASSLGQGRSYNEQFF. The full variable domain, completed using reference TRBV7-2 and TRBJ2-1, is GAGVSQSPSNKVTEKGKDVELRCDPISGHTALYWYRQSLGQGLEFLIYFQGNSAPDKSGLPSDRFSAERTGGSVSTLTIQRTQQEDSAVYLCASSLGQGRSYNEQFFGPGTRLTVL.

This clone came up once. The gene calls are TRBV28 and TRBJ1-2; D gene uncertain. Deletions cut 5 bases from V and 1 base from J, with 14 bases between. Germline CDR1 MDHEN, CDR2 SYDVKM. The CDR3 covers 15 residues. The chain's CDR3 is CASSPPATVNYGYTF. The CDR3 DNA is TGTGCCAGCAGTCCGCCAGCTACTGTTAACTATGGCTACACCTTC.

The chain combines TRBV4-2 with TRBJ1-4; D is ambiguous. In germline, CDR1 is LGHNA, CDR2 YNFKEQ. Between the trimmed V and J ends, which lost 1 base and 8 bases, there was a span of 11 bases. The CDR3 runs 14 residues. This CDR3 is CASSQVMVSEKLFF. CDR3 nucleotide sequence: TGTGCCAGCAGCCAAGTTATGGTTAGCGAAAAACTGTTTTTT.

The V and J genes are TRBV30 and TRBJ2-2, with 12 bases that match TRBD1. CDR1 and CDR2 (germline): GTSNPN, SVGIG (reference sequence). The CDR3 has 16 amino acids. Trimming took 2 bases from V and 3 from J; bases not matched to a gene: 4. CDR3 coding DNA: TGTGCCTGGAGTCTGGGGACAGGGGGCTACACCGGGGAGCTGTTTTTT. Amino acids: CAWSLGTGGYTGELFF.

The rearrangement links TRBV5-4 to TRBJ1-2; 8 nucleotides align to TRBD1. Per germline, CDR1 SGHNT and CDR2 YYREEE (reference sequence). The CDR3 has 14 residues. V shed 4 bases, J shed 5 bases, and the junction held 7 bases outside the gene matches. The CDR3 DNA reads TGTGCCAGCAGCAGCGGACAGGGTCAGTATGGCTACACCTTC. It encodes CASSSGQGQYGYTF. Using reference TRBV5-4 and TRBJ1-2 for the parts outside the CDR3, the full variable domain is ETGVTQSPTHLIKTRGQQVTLRCSSQSGHNTVSWYQQALGQGPQFIFQYYREEENGRGNFPPRFSGLQFPNYSSELNVNALELDDSALYLCASSSGQGQYGYTFGSGTRLTVV.

CDR3 nucleotides: TGTGCCAGCAGCAATCCGGGACAGGGGGGTAGGGGACTGGGAAAACTGTTTTTT. This sequence encodes CASSNPGQGGRGLGKLFF. The chain joins TRBV21-1 to TRBJ1-4; TRBD1 is taken as the D call from the table, unchecked against the DNA. TRBV21-1 is assigned pseudogene status. The CDR3 covers 18 residues.

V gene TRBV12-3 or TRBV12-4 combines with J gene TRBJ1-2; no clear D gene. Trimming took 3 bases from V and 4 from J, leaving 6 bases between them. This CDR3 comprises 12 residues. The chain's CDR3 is CASSLSSYGYTF. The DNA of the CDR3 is TGTGCCAGCAGTTTGTCCAGCTATGGCTACACCTTC.

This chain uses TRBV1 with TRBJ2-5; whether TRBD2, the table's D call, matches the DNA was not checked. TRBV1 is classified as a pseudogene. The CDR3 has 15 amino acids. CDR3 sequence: CTSSQPDWAQETQYF. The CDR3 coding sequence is TGCACCAGCAGCCAACCGGACTGGGCCCAAGAGACCCAGTACTTC.

CDR3 in amino acids: CASSDPTGGGTEAFF. CDR3 DNA: TGTGCCAGCAGTGATCCGACAGGGGGGGGGACTGAAGCTTTCTTT. The rearrangement joins TRBV2 to TRBJ1-1, with 9 bases fitting TRBD1. The junction had 7 bases not matched to a gene; V was cut back by 3 bases and J by 5 bases. The CDR3 consists of 15 residues. The V gene's germline CDR1 is SNHLY and CDR2 FYNNEI.

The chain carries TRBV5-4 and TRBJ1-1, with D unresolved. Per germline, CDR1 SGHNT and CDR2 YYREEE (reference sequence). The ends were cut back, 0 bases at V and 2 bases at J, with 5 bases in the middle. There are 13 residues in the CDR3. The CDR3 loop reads CASSLVSNTEAFF. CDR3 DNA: TGTGCCAGCAGCTTGGTATCTAACACTGAAGCTTTCTTT.

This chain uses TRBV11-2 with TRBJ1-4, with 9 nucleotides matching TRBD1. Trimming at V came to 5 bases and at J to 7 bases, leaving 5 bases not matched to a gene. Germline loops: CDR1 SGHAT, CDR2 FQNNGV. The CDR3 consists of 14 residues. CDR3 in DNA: TGTGCCAGCAGCCGAGACAGGGGGAGTGAAAAACTGTTTTTT. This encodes CASSRDRGSEKLFF.

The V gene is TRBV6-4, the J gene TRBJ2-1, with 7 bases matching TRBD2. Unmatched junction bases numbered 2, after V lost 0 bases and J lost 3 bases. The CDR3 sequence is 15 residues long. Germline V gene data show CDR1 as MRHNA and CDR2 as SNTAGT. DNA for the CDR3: TGTGCCAGCAGTGACTCGGCTAGCGGCTACAATGAGCAGTTCTTC. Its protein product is CASSDSASGYNEQFF.

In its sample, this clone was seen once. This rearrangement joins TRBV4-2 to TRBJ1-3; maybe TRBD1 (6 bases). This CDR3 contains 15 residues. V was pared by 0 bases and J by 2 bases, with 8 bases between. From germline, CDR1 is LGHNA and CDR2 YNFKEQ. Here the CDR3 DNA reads TGTGCCAGCAGCCAAGAAGGGGGGACTGGAAACACCATATATTTT. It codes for CASSQEGGTGNTIYF.

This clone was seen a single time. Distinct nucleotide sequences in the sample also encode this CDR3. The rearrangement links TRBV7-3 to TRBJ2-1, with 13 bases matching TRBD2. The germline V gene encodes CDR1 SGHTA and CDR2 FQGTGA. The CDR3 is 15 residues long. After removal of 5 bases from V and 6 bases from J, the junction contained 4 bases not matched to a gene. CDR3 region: CASSPRLAGGNEQFF. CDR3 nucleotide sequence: TGTGCCAGCAGCCCCCGACTAGCGGGAGGCAATGAGCAGTTCTTC.

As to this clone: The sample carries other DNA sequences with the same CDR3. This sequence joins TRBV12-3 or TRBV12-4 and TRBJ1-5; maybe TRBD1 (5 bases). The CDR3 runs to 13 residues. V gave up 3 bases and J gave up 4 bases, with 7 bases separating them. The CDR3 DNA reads TGTGCCAGCAGTTTGGGACGGAATCAGCCCCAGCATTTT. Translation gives CASSLGRNQPQHF.

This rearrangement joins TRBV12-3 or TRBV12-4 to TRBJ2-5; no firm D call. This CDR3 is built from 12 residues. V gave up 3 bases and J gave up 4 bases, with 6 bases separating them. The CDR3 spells CASSFEVETQYF. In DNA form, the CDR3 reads TGTGCCAGCAGTTTCGAAGTAGAGACCCAGTACTTC.

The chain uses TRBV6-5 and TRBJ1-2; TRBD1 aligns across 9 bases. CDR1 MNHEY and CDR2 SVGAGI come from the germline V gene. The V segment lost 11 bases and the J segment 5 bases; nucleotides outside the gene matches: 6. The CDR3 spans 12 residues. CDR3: CAGDRGGYGYTF. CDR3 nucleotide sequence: TGTGCCGGTGACAGGGGGGGTTATGGCTACACCTTC.

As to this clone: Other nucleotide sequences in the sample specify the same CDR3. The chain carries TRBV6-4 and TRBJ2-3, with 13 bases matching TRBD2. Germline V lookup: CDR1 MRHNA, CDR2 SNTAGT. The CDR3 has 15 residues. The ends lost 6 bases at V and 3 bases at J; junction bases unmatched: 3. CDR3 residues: CASSVLAGGTDTQYF. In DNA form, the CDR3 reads TGTGCCAGCAGCGTACTAGCGGGGGGGACAGATACGCAGTATTTT.

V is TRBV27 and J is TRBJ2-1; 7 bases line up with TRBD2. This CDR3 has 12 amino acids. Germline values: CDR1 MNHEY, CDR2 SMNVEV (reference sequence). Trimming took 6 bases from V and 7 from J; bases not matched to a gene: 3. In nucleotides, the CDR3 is TGTGCCAGCAGGCTTAGCGGGAATGAGCAGTTCTTC. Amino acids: CASRLSGNEQFF.

In DNA, the CDR3 is TGTGCCAGCAGCAAACATCATAATTCACCCCTCCACTTT. Translating gives CASSKHHNSPLHF. The chain employs TRBV21-1 and TRBJ1-6; TRBD1, the table's D call, was not compared with the DNA. TRBV21-1 counts as a pseudogene. This CDR3 has 13 residues.

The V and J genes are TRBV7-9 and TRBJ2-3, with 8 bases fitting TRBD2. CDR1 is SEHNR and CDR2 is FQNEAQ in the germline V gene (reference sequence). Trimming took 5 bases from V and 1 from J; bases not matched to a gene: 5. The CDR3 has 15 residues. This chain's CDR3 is CASSETSAGTDTQYF. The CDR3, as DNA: TGTGCCAGCAGCGAGACTAGCGCCGGCACAGATACGCAGTATTTT.

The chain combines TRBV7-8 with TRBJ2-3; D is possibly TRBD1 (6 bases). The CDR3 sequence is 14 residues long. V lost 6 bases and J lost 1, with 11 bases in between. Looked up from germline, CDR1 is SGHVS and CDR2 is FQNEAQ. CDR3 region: CASRPRQGTDTQYF. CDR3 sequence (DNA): TGTGCCAGCAGACCGAGACAGGGCACAGATACGCAGTATTTT.

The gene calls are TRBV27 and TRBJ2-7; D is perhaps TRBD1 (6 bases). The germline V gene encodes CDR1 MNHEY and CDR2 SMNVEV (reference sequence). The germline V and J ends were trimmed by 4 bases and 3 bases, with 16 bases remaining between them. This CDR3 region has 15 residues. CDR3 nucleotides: TGTGCCAGCAGTTCGGGTACAGGGTCGAGCTACGAGCAGTACTTC. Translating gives CASSSGTGSSYEQYF.

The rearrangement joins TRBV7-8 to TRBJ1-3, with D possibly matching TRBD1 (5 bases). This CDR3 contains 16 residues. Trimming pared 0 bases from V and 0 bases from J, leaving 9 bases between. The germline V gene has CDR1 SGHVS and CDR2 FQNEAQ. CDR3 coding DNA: TGTGCCAGCAGCTTAGCGGCAGGGCACTCTGGAAACACCATATATTTT. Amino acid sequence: CASSLAAGHSGNTIYF.

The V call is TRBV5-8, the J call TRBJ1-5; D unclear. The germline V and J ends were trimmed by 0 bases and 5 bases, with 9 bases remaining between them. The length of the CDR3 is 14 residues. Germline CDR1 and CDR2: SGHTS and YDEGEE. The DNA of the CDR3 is TGTGCCAGCAGCTTGGTATCGGGTCATCAGCCCCAGCATTTT. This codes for CASSLVSGHQPQHF.

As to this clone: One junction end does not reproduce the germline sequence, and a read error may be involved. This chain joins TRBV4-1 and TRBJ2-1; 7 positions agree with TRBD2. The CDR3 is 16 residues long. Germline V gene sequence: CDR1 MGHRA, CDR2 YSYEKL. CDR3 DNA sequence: TGCGCCAGCAGCCAGGGGAGGGGCCGCTCCTACAATGAGCAGCTCTTC. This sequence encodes CASSQGRGRSYNEQLF.

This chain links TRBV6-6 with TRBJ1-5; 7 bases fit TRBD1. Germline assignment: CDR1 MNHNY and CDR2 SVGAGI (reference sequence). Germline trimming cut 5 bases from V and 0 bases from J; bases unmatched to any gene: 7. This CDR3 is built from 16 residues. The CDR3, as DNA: TGTGCCAGCAGTCAGACAGGGAGCTATAGCAATCAGCCCCAGCATTTT. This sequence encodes CASSQTGSYSNQPQHF.

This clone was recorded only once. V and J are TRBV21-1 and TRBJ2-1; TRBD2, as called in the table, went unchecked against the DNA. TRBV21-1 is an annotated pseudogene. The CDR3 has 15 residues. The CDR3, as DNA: TGTGCCAGCAGCAAAAGGGGGGGAACCTACAATGAGCAGTTCTTC. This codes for CASSKRGGTYNEQFF.

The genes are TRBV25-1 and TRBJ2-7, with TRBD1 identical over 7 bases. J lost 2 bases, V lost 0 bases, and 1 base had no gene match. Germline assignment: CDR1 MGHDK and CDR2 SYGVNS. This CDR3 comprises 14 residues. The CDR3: CASSEYQGAYEQYF. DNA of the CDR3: TGTGCCAGCAGTGAATATCAGGGGGCCTACGAGCAGTACTTC.